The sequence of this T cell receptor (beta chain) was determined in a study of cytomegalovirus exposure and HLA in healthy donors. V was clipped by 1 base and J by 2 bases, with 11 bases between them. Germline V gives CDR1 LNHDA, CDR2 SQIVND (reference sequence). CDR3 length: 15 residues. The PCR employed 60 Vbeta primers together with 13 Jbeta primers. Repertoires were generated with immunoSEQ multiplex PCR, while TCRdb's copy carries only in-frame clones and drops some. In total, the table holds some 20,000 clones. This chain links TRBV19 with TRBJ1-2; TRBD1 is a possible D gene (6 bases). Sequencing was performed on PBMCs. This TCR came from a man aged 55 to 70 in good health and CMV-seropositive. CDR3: CASSIGHRANYGYTF. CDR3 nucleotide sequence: TGTGCCAGTAGTATAGGGCACAGGGCCAACTATGGCTACACCTTC.